The table lists the clone carrying this TCR beta chain with many counts. Its antigen is still unknown. Researchers took RNA transcripts and amplified the TCR beta CDR3 regions from them. HTBI primers were the set used in a first-round RT-PCR of the TCR CDR3. Each CDR3 protein is one row after TCRdb ran MiXCR on the multiplex PCR reads. The sample has roughly 800,000 distinct CDR3 sequences; approximately 40% are singletons. CDR1 and CDR2 from the germline V gene are SGDLS and YYNGEE. The J segment lost 4 bases and the V segment lost 0 bases, leaving 3 bases of the junction unmatched. The length of the CDR3 is 15 residues. The data originate from a study of T cells in Graves' hyperthyroidism and ophthalmopathy. General study findings and limits: Blood samples included most of the expanded thyroid clonotypes exceeding 0.001.

The V and J genes are TRBV9 and TRBJ1-4; 7 bases line up with TRBD1. Sequenced material: blood. This receptor was taken from a man aged 18 to 29 with Graves' hyperthyroidism. In DNA form, the CDR3 reads TGTGCCAGCAGCGTAGGACAGGGTTATAATGAAAAACTGTTTTTT. It codes for CASSVGQGYNEKLFF.